The 27 T cell receptor beta chains below all came from one sample that was sequenced in a study of beta chain features in type 1 diabetes. Study-level results: A moderate, significant TCRB CDR3 shortening appeared in type 1 diabetes across four CD4+ subsets.

As every portion of the isolated RNA was reverse transcribed, the sequencing read expressed TCRB transcripts. This table comes from immunoSEQ multiplex PCR, and its TCRdb copy is limited to in-frame clones, with some not included. The profile shows under 300,000 clones, around 14% of them singletons. These TCRs are of unknown antigen specificity. Sequenced sample: naive CD4+ T cells from blood. The receptors originated from a man aged 25-45 years with type 1 diabetes.

This clone was counted a few times. This chain uses TRBV7-8 with TRBJ1-1; 7 bases agree with TRBD1. The junction had 5 bases not matched to a gene; V was cut back by 2 bases and J by 5 bases. The CDR3 runs to 14 residues. Looked up from germline, CDR1 is SGHVS and CDR2 is FQNEAQ. CDR3 sequence: CASSLWAGGTEAFF. The CDR3 nucleotides read TGTGCCAGCAGCTTATGGGCAGGGGGTACTGAAGCTTTCTTT.

This clone appeared a few times. The CDR3: CSVHRGDEKLFF. The CDR3 region has the DNA TGCAGCGTTCACAGGGGGGATGAAAAACTGTTTTTT. The chain combines TRBV29-1 with TRBJ1-4, with 8 positions matching TRBD1. Germline assignment: CDR1 SQVTM and CDR2 ANQGSEA. The CDR3 sequence is 12 residues long. V shed 5 bases and J 6 bases; nucleotides not matched to a gene: 2.

The chain links TRBV30 to TRBJ1-2; TRBD1 might be the D (5 bases). The V and J ends lost 0 bases and 7 bases respectively, with 12 bases between them. The CDR3 sequence is 13 residues long. From germline, CDR1 is GTSNPN and CDR2 SVGIG (reference sequence). The CDR3 sequence is CAWSVRGGSGYTF. DNA for the CDR3: TGTGCCTGGAGTGTACGCGGGGGTTCTGGCTACACCTTC.

In this sample, this clone turned up a few times. Other DNA variants within this sample encode the same CDR3. The chain recombines TRBV30 with TRBJ2-7; D possibly corresponds to TRBD1 (6 bases). V lost 4 bases and J lost 1, with 11 bases in between. CDR3 length: 13 amino acids. Germline loops: CDR1 GTSNPN, CDR2 SVGIG (reference sequence). The DNA for the CDR3 is TGTGCCTGGAATCGAGGGGGATCCTACGAGCAGTACTTC. Translated, it gives CAWNRGGSYEQYF.

This clone was counted a few times. V and J are TRBV19 and TRBJ2-1; tentative D call: TRBD1 (6 bases). Germline V gene lookup returns CDR1 LNHDA and CDR2 SQIVND (reference sequence). Trimming removed 5 bases from V and 5 bases from J, with 13 bases in between. This CDR3 has 14 amino acids. This chain's CDR3 is CASSVDRPDNEQFF. CDR3 in DNA: TGTGCCAGTAGTGTGGACAGACCCGACAATGAGCAGTTCTTC.

The J gene is TRBJ2-2, the V gene TRBV19; D possibly corresponds to TRBD1 (6 bases). This CDR3 contains 15 residues. CDR1 and CDR2 (germline): LNHDA, SQIVND (reference sequence). V dropped 4 bases and J dropped 1 base, with 10 bases sitting between them. In DNA form, the CDR3 reads TGTGCCAGTAGTAAGACAGGAGGGAACACCGGGGAGCTGTTTTTT. Translation: CASSKTGGNTGELFF.

The J gene is TRBJ1-6, the V gene TRBV4-2, with D unresolved. Trimming cost V 1 base and J 15 bases, with 13 bases left between them. The length of the CDR3 is 13 residues. Looked up from germline, CDR1 is LGHNA and CDR2 is YNFKEQ. Here the CDR3 DNA reads TGTGCCAGCAGCCAAGGCCGGGAAATCAGCCTCCACTTT. Residues: CASSQGREISLHF.

J is TRBJ2-7 and V is TRBV11-2; 12 bases match TRBD1. CDR3 size: 16 residues. J was trimmed by 7 bases and V by 4 bases; bases with no gene match: 11. The V gene's germline CDR1 is SGHAT and CDR2 FQNNGV. CDR3 sequence (DNA): TGTGCCAGCAGCTCCATTATGGGGGACAGGGGGCGGGAGCAGTACTTC. This codes for CASSSIMGDRGREQYF.

There are a few counts of this clone. The rearrangement uses TRBV19 and TRBJ1-1, with no clear D. Looked up from germline, CDR1 is LNHDA and CDR2 is SQIVND (reference sequence). The V end lost 6 bases, the J end lost 4 bases, and 15 bases lay between the germline ends. The CDR3 spans 14 residues. DNA for the CDR3: TGTGCCAGTAGGAGGGCGAAAACCGGCACTGAAGCTTTCTTT. This gives the protein CASRRAKTGTEAFF.

This clone was observed a handful of times. The V gene is TRBV9, the J gene TRBJ2-7; no reliable D call. V dropped 0 bases and J dropped 11 bases, with 15 bases sitting between them. Germline assignment: CDR1 SGDLS and CDR2 YYNGEE. The CDR3 sequence is 13 residues long. CDR3 in DNA: TGTGCCAGCAGCGTAGATCAGGCAGGATCGGAGTACTTC. This encodes CASSVDQAGSEYF.

The V call is TRBV18, the J call TRBJ2-3, with 10 bases that match TRBD2. The V gene end was trimmed by 4 bases and the J gene end by 2 bases; junction bases not matched to a gene: 3. This CDR3 has 15 amino acids. Germline values: CDR1 KGHSH, CDR2 LQKENI. The CDR3 nucleotides are TGTGCCAGCTCACTAGCGGGGGGCCTCACAGATACGCAGTATTTT. Translated, it gives CASSLAGGLTDTQYF.

The chain employs TRBV25-1 and TRBJ2-3, with TRBD2 matching over 7 bases. The CDR3 is 15 residues long. J lost 4 bases, V lost 5 bases, and 9 bases had no gene match. Germline V CDR1 and CDR2: MGHDK, SYGVNS. In nucleotides, the CDR3 is TGTGCCAGCAGTTCCTCTCGTCGGGAGGCAGATACGCAGTATTTT. Translating gives CASSSSRREADTQYF.

The chain recombines TRBV30 with TRBJ2-2; D might be TRBD1 (5 bases). The CDR3 sequence is 12 residues long. Trimming left V 8 bases short and J 1 base short, with 8 bases between. The germline V gene has CDR1 GTSNPN and CDR2 SVGIG (reference sequence). The DNA for the CDR3 is TGTGCCGGGGCATGGAACACCGGGGAGCTGTTTTTT. It encodes CAGAWNTGELFF.

The V and J genes are TRBV7-2 and TRBJ1-1; TRBD1 matches at 7 bases. V lost 5 bases and J lost 6; bases outside the gene matches: 6. Germline values: CDR1 SGHTA, CDR2 FQGNSA. The CDR3 totals 13 residues. The CDR3 DNA follows: TGTGCCAGCAGCACACGACAGGGCGCTGAAGCTTTCTTT. This sequence encodes CASSTRQGAEAFF.

CDR3 amino acids: CASSPTSGGYDEQFF. CDR3 nucleotide sequence: TGTGCCAGCAGCCCAACTAGCGGGGGGTATGATGAGCAGTTCTTC. This chain joins TRBV9 and TRBJ2-1; TRBD2 agrees at 12 bases. Trimming at V came to 4 bases and at J to 8 bases, leaving 7 bases not matched to a gene. The CDR3 extends over 15 amino acids. CDR1 and CDR2 (germline): SGDLS, YYNGEE. Full variable domain (missing parts from reference TRBV9 and TRBJ2-1): DSGVTQTPKHLITATGQRVTLRCSPRSGDLSVYWYQQSLDQGLQFLIQYYNGEERAKGNILERFSAQQFPDLHSELNLSSLELGDSALYFCASSPTSGGYDEQFFGPGTRLTVL.

This chain links TRBV9 with TRBJ1-1, with TRBD1 identical over 7 bases. The CDR3 has 17 residues. Trimming cost V 4 bases and J 5 bases; bases outside gene matches: 17. Germline V gene lookup returns CDR1 SGDLS and CDR2 YYNGEE. The CDR3 DNA follows: TGTGCCAGCAGCACCAGTCCGTTGGAGGGGGCGCGGACTGAAGCTTTCTTT. Its translation: CASSTSPLEGARTEAFF.

This clone was seen a few times. The rearrangement links TRBV4-2 to TRBJ1-5; 7 bases agree with TRBD1. The germline gives CDR1 LGHNA, CDR2 YNFKEQ. The CDR3 sequence is 16 residues long. Trimming at V came to 1 base and at J to 0 bases, leaving 3 bases not matched to a gene. This CDR3 reads CASSQATGDSNQPQHF. CDR3 DNA sequence: TGTGCCAGCAGCCAAGCTACAGGGGATAGCAATCAGCCCCAGCATTTT.

This clone was seen once. The chain employs TRBV18 and TRBJ1-4, with 8 positions matching TRBD1. The CDR3 consists of 14 residues. CDR1 is KGHSH, CDR2 LQKENI, per germline. V shed 3 bases, J shed 6 bases, and the junction held 3 bases outside the gene matches. The CDR3 DNA follows: TGTGCCAGCTCACCGACAGGGGCGGATGAAAAACTGTTTTTT. Protein sequence: CASSPTGADEKLFF.

There are a few counts of this clone. The chain carries TRBV6-1 and TRBJ1-2, with TRBD1 as a possible D gene (5 bases). This CDR3 has 14 amino acids. The germline CDR1 and CDR2 sequences are MNHNS and SASEGT. V was pared by 7 bases and J by 4 bases, with 16 bases between. The CDR3 reads CASKEGHPRYGYTF. The CDR3 DNA is TGTGCCAGCAAGGAGGGGCACCCTCGCTATGGCTACACCTTC.

The CDR3 loop is CASDTNTEAFF. Written as DNA, the CDR3 is TGTGCCAGCGACACGAACACTGAAGCTTTCTTT. The V gene is TRBV9, the J gene TRBJ1-1; D unresolved. This CDR3 comprises 11 residues. CDR1 and CDR2 (germline): SGDLS, YYNGEE. Trimming stripped 7 bases from V and 1 base from J, with 5 bases between. Full variable domain (remainder filled in from reference TRBV9 and TRBJ1-1): DSGVTQTPKHLITATGQRVTLRCSPRSGDLSVYWYQQSLDQGLQFLIQYYNGEERAKGNILERFSAQQFPDLHSELNLSSLELGDSALYFCASDTNTEAFFGQGTRLTVV.

This clone showed up just a few times. V and J are TRBV7-2 and TRBJ2-5; 8 nucleotides line up with TRBD1. The germline V gene encodes CDR1 SGHTA and CDR2 FQGNSA. The J segment lost 5 bases and the V segment lost 1 base, leaving 6 bases of the junction unmatched. This CDR3 is built from 15 residues. The CDR3 loop is CASSLGARGPETQYF. The CDR3 DNA sequence: TGTGCCAGCAGCTTAGGGGCCAGGGGGCCGGAGACCCAGTACTTC.

This chain's CDR3 is CASSLRGEMSTEAFF. CDR3 in DNA: TGTGCCAGCAGCCTCAGGGGGGAAATGAGCACTGAAGCTTTCTTT. This sequence joins TRBV7-9 and TRBJ1-1, with 7 bases that match TRBD1. With V trimmed by 5 bases and J by 4 bases, 10 bases remained unmatched. Per the germline V gene, CDR1 is SEHNR and CDR2 is FQNEAQ (reference sequence). The CDR3 extends over 15 amino acids.

The CDR3 loop is CASSLSGVSSYEQYF. The CDR3 coding sequence is TGTGCCAGCAGTTTATCAGGGGTCAGCTCCTACGAGCAGTACTTC. This chain joins TRBV27 and TRBJ2-7; D perhaps matches TRBD1 (5 bases). The germline V gene encodes CDR1 MNHEY and CDR2 SMNVEV (reference sequence). CDR3 length: 15 residues. V lost 0 bases, J lost 0 bases, and 9 bases lay in between.

In its sample, this clone was seen a few times. This chain links TRBV23-1 with TRBJ1-4; D is ambiguous. TRBV23-1 falls under the ORF class, with uncertain function. There are 16 residues in the CDR3. The V gene lost 0 bases and the J gene lost 3 bases, with 11 bases spanning the gap. The CDR3 spells CASSQSMGASNEKLFF. The CDR3 DNA follows: TGCGCCAGCAGTCAATCGATGGGAGCCTCTAATGAAAAACTGTTTTTT.

This chain uses TRBV5-6 with TRBJ1-1, with D perhaps matching TRBD1 (5 bases). V was trimmed by 0 bases and J by 3 bases, leaving 18 bases between them. Per germline, CDR1 SGHDT and CDR2 YYEEEE. The CDR3 totals 17 residues. CDR3 sequence (DNA): TGTGCCAGCAGCTTGGTGTGGGCAACAGGTAGGGACACTGAAGCTTTCTTT. It yields the protein CASSLVWATGRDTEAFF.

This chain uses TRBV28 with TRBJ1-1, with D perhaps matching TRBD1 (5 bases). Trimming pared 2 bases from V and 1 base from J, leaving 8 bases between. Germline V gives CDR1 MDHEN, CDR2 SYDVKM. This CDR3 comprises 14 residues. DNA of the CDR3: TGTGCCAGCAGTTTAGCAGGGCCGAACACTGAAGCTTTCTTT. Amino acid sequence: CASSLAGPNTEAFF.

The gene calls are TRBV11-2 and TRBJ1-2; 7 bases fit TRBD1. After removal of 5 bases from V and 4 bases from J, the junction contained 10 bases not matched to a gene. In germline, CDR1 is SGHAT, CDR2 FQNNGV. CDR3 length: 15 amino acids. The CDR3 coding sequence is TGTGCCAGCAGCCCCGACAGGGAGGTGATCTATGGCTACACCTTC. It is translated as CASSPDREVIYGYTF. The full variable domain, its missing parts supplied by reference TRBV11-2 and TRBJ1-2, is EAGVAQSPRYKIIEKRQSVAFWCNPISGHATLYWYQQILGQGPKLLIQFQNNGVVDDSQLPKDRFSAERLKGVDSTLKIQPAKLEDSAVYLCASSPDREVIYGYTFGSGTRLTVV.